This TCR beta chain emerged from a study of a mutant IDH1 vaccine in newly diagnosed glioma. Study information: Patients had received radiotherapy, temozolomide, or both previously, most receiving both. Week 35 brought visit V12, which was followed by visit V13 at week 47. Study-level findings and limits: Any relationship between pseudoprogression and changes in top peripheral T cell clonotypes seemed absent.

TCRdb keeps only in-frame clones here, not all; method: immunoSEQ multiplex PCR. The sample has around 65,000 clones, 83% seen once; the top ten hold more than 3%. Germline-derived CDR1 and CDR2 are MGHRA and YSYEKL. This CDR3 comprises 12 residues. V shed 0 bases and J shed 4 bases, with 3 bases lying between them. Noted time point: week 47, end of study. Each dose of the vaccine consisted of 300 ug of mutant IDH1 20-mer peptide, with topical imiquimod. Eight vaccinations went to patients in weeks 1, 3, 5, 7, 11, 15, 19, 23. Regarding this clone: Its specificity is not known.

The sequence was collected from a man younger than 40 with glioma. The chain links TRBV4-1 to TRBJ2-5, with D unresolved. Sequences were derived from PBMCs, sampled from a glioma patient whose treatment included an IDH1 peptide vaccine. The CDR3 sequence: CASSQDRETQYF. The CDR3 nucleotides read TGCGCCAGCAGCCAAGACCGAGAGACCCAGTACTTC.